These T cell receptor beta chains were read from a single sample in a study of blood T cell repertoires in COVID-19. The method was immunoSEQ multiplex PCR; TCRdb's version includes in-frame clones alone and lacks a portion of them. The data contain 200,000 to 300,000 clones, roughly 82% of them seen just once; the ten biggest clones take up 9% to 15%. Sequencing used peripheral blood. These receptors all stem from a man aged 80 or over with acute or convalescent COVID-19. The CDR3 runs from the conserved cysteine through the conserved F or W. Each record gives: clone size, D gene, J gene, V gene, CDR3 protein, CDR3 DNA. A D gene is named only where the DNA matches it firmly. Size tells how often a clone was seen (once, few, many) or the class of an expanded clone, and some rows leave it out.

size: NA; D: NA; J: TRBJ1-3; V: TRBV10-3; CDR3: CAISEPSGPGNTIYF; DNA: TGTGCCATCAGTGAGCCATCCGGTCCGGGAAACACCATATATTTT
size: NA; D: NA; J: TRBJ1-1; V: TRBV28; CDR3: CASSLGAYSEAFF; DNA: TGTGCCAGCAGTTTGGGGGCGTACAGTGAAGCTTTCTTT
size: NA; D: TRBD1; J: TRBJ1-1; V: TRBV4-1; CDR3: CASSLGQVNTEAFF; DNA: TGCGCCAGCAGCCTGGGACAGGTGAACACTGAAGCTTTCTTT
size: NA; D: NA; J: TRBJ1-4; V: TRBV7-9; CDR3: CASSLLGQTNEKLFF; DNA: TGTGCCAGCAGCCTTCTCGGACAGACTAATGAAAAACTGTTTTTT
size: NA; D: TRBD1; J: TRBJ1-3; V: TRBV18; CDR3: CASSPTGAVGNTIYF; DNA: TGTGCCAGCTCTCCTACAGGGGCCGTTGGAAACACCATATATTTT
size: NA; D: TRBD1; J: TRBJ1-3; V: TRBV11-3; CDR3: CASSSTGTGNTIYF; DNA: TGTGCCAGCAGCTCGACAGGGACTGGAAACACCATATATTTT
size: NA; D: NA; J: TRBJ2-1; V: TRBV10-1; CDR3: CASREGQLGNEQFF; DNA: TGCGCCAGCAGGGAAGGACAACTTGGAAATGAGCAGTTCTTC
size: NA; D: NA; J: TRBJ1-2; V: TRBV7-6; CDR3: CASSLRGGSGYTF; DNA: TGTGCCAGCAGCTTAAGAGGGGGTTCTGGCTACACCTTC
size: NA; D: TRBD1; J: TRBJ1-5; V: TRBV19; CDR3: CASTPGTGIFISNQPQHF; DNA: TGTGCCAGTACCCCGGGGACAGGAATTTTCATTAGCAATCAGCCCCAGCATTTT
size: NA; D: NA; J: TRBJ2-2; V: TRBV7-8; CDR3: CASSLTRLDTGELFF; DNA: TGTGCCAGCAGCCTCACTAGGTTGGACACCGGGGAGCTGTTTTTT
size: NA; D: NA; J: TRBJ1-5; V: TRBV19; CDR3: CASSIRRQVYSNQPQHF; DNA: TGTGCCAGTAGTATCCGCAGACAAGTTTATAGCAATCAGCCCCAGCATTTT
size: NA; D: NA; J: TRBJ2-7; V: TRBV7-9; CDR3: CASSSGTSTTYEQYF; DNA: TGTGCCAGCAGCTCCGGGACATCCACAACCTACGAGCAGTACTTC
size: NA; D: NA; J: TRBJ1-5; V: TRBV12-3/TRBV12-4; CDR3: CASSRAGGQPQHF; DNA: TGTGCCAGCAGCAGAGCGGGGGGTCAGCCCCAGCATTTT
size: NA; D: TRBD1; J: TRBJ2-3; V: TRBV19; CDR3: CASSTPTGPNTQYF; DNA: TGTGCCAGTAGTACCCCGACAGGGCCTAATACGCAGTATTTT
size: NA; D: TRBD1; J: TRBJ2-3; V: TRBV4-1; CDR3: CASSPRQGQRGTQYF; DNA: TGCGCCAGCAGCCCAAGACAGGGGCAAAGAGGAACGCAGTATTTT
size: NA; D: TRBD1; J: TRBJ1-5; V: TRBV19; CDR3: CASSTTGQGNQPQHF; DNA: TGTGCCAGTAGTACAACGGGACAGGGCAATCAGCCCCAGCATTTT
size: NA; D: NA; J: TRBJ1-5; V: TRBV24-1; CDR3: CATSDRGVGNQPQHF; DNA: TGTGCCACCAGTGATAGGGGTGTAGGCAATCAGCCCCAGCATTTT
size: NA; D: TRBD1; J: TRBJ1-1; V: TRBV5-1; CDR3: CASSATGQGVTEAFF; DNA: TGCGCCAGCAGCGCTACAGGACAGGGAGTTACTGAAGCTTTCTTT
size: NA; D: NA; J: TRBJ2-5; V: TRBV7-9; CDR3: CASSPYRGTETQYF; DNA: TGTGCCAGCAGCCCTTATAGGGGGACGGAGACCCAGTACTTC
size: NA; D: NA; J: TRBJ2-1; V: TRBV6-1; CDR3: CASSESEGLWQFF; DNA: TGTGCCAGCAGTGAATCTGAGGGTCTGTGGCAGTTCTTC
size: NA; D: TRBD1; J: TRBJ1-2; V: TRBV5-6; CDR3: CASSYTGAGGYTF; DNA: TGTGCCAGCAGCTATACAGGGGCAGGGGGCTACACCTTC
size: NA; D: TRBD1; J: TRBJ2-7; V: TRBV4-1; CDR3: CASSFDRGPYEQYF; DNA: TGCGCCAGCAGTTTTGACAGGGGGCCCTACGAGCAGTACTTC
size: NA; D: NA; J: TRBJ2-5; V: TRBV28; CDR3: CASSFSRGQSQETQYF; DNA: TGTGCCAGCAGTTTTTCGCGGGGACAGAGCCAAGAGACCCAGTACTTC
size: NA; D: NA; J: TRBJ1-5; V: TRBV10-2; CDR3: CASKGTEGSNQPQHF; DNA: TGCGCCAGCAAGGGAACAGAGGGTAGCAATCAGCCCCAGCATTTT
size: NA; D: TRBD1; J: TRBJ2-1; V: TRBV10-3; CDR3: CAITGGTGGYNEQFF; DNA: TGTGCCATCACCGGGGGGACAGGGGGGTACAATGAGCAGTTCTTC
size: NA; D: NA; J: TRBJ2-7; V: TRBV25-1; CDR3: CASTRGYEQYF; DNA: TGTGCCAGCACCCGGGGCTACGAGCAGTACTTC
size: once; D: NA; J: TRBJ1-4; V: TRBV7-9; CDR3: CASSPGINEKLFF; DNA: TGTGCCAGCAGTCCCGGGATAAATGAAAAACTGTTTTTT
size: NA; D: NA; J: TRBJ1-4; V: TRBV24-1; CDR3: CATSGRRRTNEKLFF; DNA: TGTGCCACCAGTGGGAGAAGAAGAACTAATGAAAAACTGTTTTTT
size: NA; D: NA; J: TRBJ1-1; V: TRBV6-5; CDR3: CASRGYTEAFF; DNA: TGTGCCAGTAGAGGTTACACTGAAGCTTTCTTT
size: NA; D: TRBD2; J: TRBJ2-1; V: TRBV5-1; CDR3: CASSLTSRREDNEQFF; DNA: TGCGCCAGCAGCTTGACCTCCCGGCGGGAGGACAATGAGCAGTTCTTC
size: once; D: TRBD1; J: TRBJ2-7; V: TRBV19; CDR3: CASTLSTGGEYEQYF; DNA: TGTGCCAGTACCTTATCGACAGGGGGAGAGTACGAGCAGTACTTC
size: NA; D: TRBD1; J: TRBJ2-1; V: TRBV9; CDR3: CASSAGRGGPTYEQFF; DNA: TGTGCCAGCAGCGCCGGCCGAGGGGGCCCTACATATGAGCAGTTCTTC
size: NA; D: TRBD1; J: TRBJ2-5; V: TRBV7-6; CDR3: CASSLRQGAGETQYF; DNA: TGTGCCAGCAGCTTAAGACAGGGGGCGGGGGAGACCCAGTACTTC
size: NA; D: TRBD1; J: TRBJ1-1; V: TRBV27; CDR3: CASRTGGFNTEAFF; DNA: TGTGCCAGCAGGACAGGGGGCTTTAACACTGAAGCTTTCTTT
size: few; D: NA; J: TRBJ2-3; V: TRBV12-3/TRBV12-4; CDR3: CASSFDTNTQYF; DNA: TGTGCCAGCAGTTTTGACACGAATACGCAGTATTTT
size: NA; D: TRBD1; J: TRBJ1-1; V: TRBV18; CDR3: CASSLIGQGSLMNTEAFF; DNA: TGTGCCAGCTCACTGATCGGACAGGGCTCCCTAATGAACACTGAAGCTTTCTTT
size: NA; D: NA; J: TRBJ2-5; V: TRBV2; CDR3: CASRADVGETQYF; DNA: TGTGCCAGCAGAGCGGACGTGGGGGAGACCCAGTACTTC
size: NA; D: TRBD1; J: TRBJ1-1; V: TRBV9; CDR3: CASSPLQGANTEAFF; DNA: TGTGCCAGCAGCCCATTACAGGGGGCTAACACTGAAGCTTTCTTT
size: NA; D: NA; J: TRBJ2-1; V: TRBV6-2/TRBV6-3; CDR3: CASSYDADEQFF; DNA: TGTGCCAGCAGTTATGATGCGGATGAGCAGTTCTTC
size: NA; D: TRBD2; J: TRBJ2-5; V: TRBV7-9; CDR3: CASSSAGVQETQYF; DNA: TGTGCCAGCAGCTCTGCGGGGGTGCAGGAGACCCAGTACTTC
size: NA; D: NA; J: TRBJ1-1; V: TRBV5-4; CDR3: CASSLDPPRPGMNTEAFF; DNA: TGTGCCAGCAGCTTGGATCCACCCCGCCCCGGGATGAACACTGAAGCTTTCTTT
size: NA; D: NA; J: TRBJ1-4; V: TRBV6-5; CDR3: CASNEGAHSREKLFF; DNA: TGTGCCAGCAACGAGGGAGCACACAGTAGGGAAAAACTGTTTTTT
size: NA; D: TRBD1; J: TRBJ2-1; V: TRBV12-5; CDR3: CASGSGQGASEQFF; DNA: TGTGCTAGTGGTTCCGGACAGGGGGCGTCTGAGCAGTTCTTC
size: NA; D: NA; J: TRBJ2-3; V: TRBV27; CDR3: CASSLMGAGTDTQYF; DNA: TGTGCCAGCAGTTTAATGGGGGCAGGAACAGATACGCAGTATTTT
size: NA; D: NA; J: TRBJ1-3; V: TRBV29-1; CDR3: CSALWRSLSGNTIYF; DNA: TGCAGCGCCTTGTGGAGGTCGCTCTCTGGAAACACCATATATTTT
size: NA; D: NA; J: TRBJ1-1; V: TRBV7-3; CDR3: CASSIQGGGNTEAFF; DNA: TGTGCCAGCAGCATACAGGGTGGTGGGAACACTGAAGCTTTCTTT
size: NA; D: TRBD1; J: TRBJ2-7; V: TRBV6-5; CDR3: CASLGVTGPYEQYF; DNA: TGTGCCAGCCTCGGGGTGACAGGGCCCTACGAGCAGTACTTC
size: NA; D: NA; J: TRBJ1-1; V: TRBV6-5; CDR3: CACEGMRTEAFF; DNA: TGTGCCTGCGAGGGTATGAGAACTGAAGCTTTCTTT
size: once; D: NA; J: TRBJ2-7; V: TRBV18; CDR3: CASSPGGRSYEQYF; DNA: TGTGCCAGCTCACCCGGGGGAAGGTCCTACGAGCAGTACTTC
size: NA; D: TRBD2; J: TRBJ2-3; V: TRBV9; CDR3: CASSVLGLTSTDTQYF; DNA: TGTGCCAGCAGCGTCTTGGGACTAACAAGCACAGATACGCAGTATTTT